The 6 T cell receptor beta chains listed next were all sequenced from one sample in a study of neoadjuvant anti-PD-1 for oral cavity cancer. Assay used: immunoSEQ multiplex PCR; TCRdb lists only in-frame clones, some missing. The sample has around 14,000 clones; 60% to 75% are singletons. The input for sequencing was PBMCs, taken before nivolumab (anti-PD-1) treatment. The receptors derive from a person aged 35-79 years with oral cavity squamous cell carcinoma.

The J gene is TRBJ2-1, the V gene TRBV28, with D tentatively TRBD1 (5 bases). The germline CDR1 and CDR2 sequences are MDHEN and SYDVKM. CDR3 length: 15 residues. Trimming removed 3 bases at V and 5 bases at J, with 14 bases between. The CDR3 DNA sequence: TGTGCCAGCAGTTTTGGTGGGGCCGGTCACAATGAGCAGTTCTTC. Residues: CASSFGGAGHNEQFF.

The rearrangement links TRBV6-6 to TRBJ1-4; D perhaps matches TRBD1 (5 bases). The V and J ends lost 8 bases and 7 bases respectively, with 14 bases between them. The CDR3 length is 13 residues. Germline assignment: CDR1 MNHNY and CDR2 SVGAGI (reference sequence). CDR3 amino acids: CASVPNRFEKLFF. Here the CDR3 DNA reads TGTGCCAGCGTGCCAAACAGGTTTGAAAAACTGTTTTTT.

The chain recombines TRBV4-1 with TRBJ1-4; D might be TRBD1 (5 bases). CDR3 length: 16 residues. Between the trimmed V and J ends, which lost 2 bases and 5 bases, there was a span of 15 bases. Germline-derived CDR1 and CDR2 are MGHRA and YSYEKL. CDR3 in DNA: TGCGCCAGCAGCCAAATCAGGGCCCCTGGGAATGAAAAACTGTTTTTT. Protein sequence: CASSQIRAPGNEKLFF.

This clone was picked up a small number of times. The V and J genes are TRBV5-1 and TRBJ1-1; D gene unclear. The germline V gene encodes CDR1 SGHRS and CDR2 YFSETQ. The V and J ends lost 4 bases and 1 base respectively, with 8 bases between them. The CDR3 length is 13 residues. The CDR3, as DNA: TGCGCCAGCAGCACCGGATGGAACACTGAAGCTTTCTTT. Its translation: CASSTGWNTEAFF.

This sequence joins TRBV2 and TRBJ2-1, with TRBD2 matching over 11 bases. Germline V lookup: CDR1 SNHLY, CDR2 FYNNEI. V shed 6 bases and J 6 bases; nucleotides not matched to a gene: 7. The CDR3 has 15 amino acids. The CDR3 region is CASRPLAGVLNEQFF. The CDR3 nucleotides read TGTGCCAGCAGACCACTAGCGGGGGTCCTCAATGAGCAGTTCTTC.

The J gene is TRBJ2-7, the V gene TRBV19; D is possibly TRBD2 (6 bases). Deletions cut 3 bases from V and 6 bases from J, with 12 bases between. This CDR3 comprises 13 residues. CDR1 LNHDA and CDR2 SQIVND come from the germline V gene (reference sequence). The CDR3 protein is CASSIIGSAEQYF. CDR3 sequence (DNA): TGTGCCAGTAGTATCATCGGGAGCGCCGAGCAGTACTTC.